The present T cell receptor beta chain was sequenced within a study of spatial heterogeneity in lung cancer. The CDR3 totals 14 residues. CDR1 is LGHNT and CDR2 is FRNRAP in the germline V gene. With 5 bases removed from V and 8 bases from J, the gap between germline ends came to 16 bases. Indicated time point: sample taken at primary tumor resection. MiXCR was run by TCRdb on the 5' RACE reads, yielding one entry per CDR3 protein. Of about 3,100 distinct CDR3 sequences listed, 4.5% to 5% are singletons. This clonotype was seen many times. This TCR came from a male donor with early-stage non-small cell lung cancer. This specimen was normal lung tissue next to the tumor, taken at surgery. The rearrangement links TRBV12-5 to TRBJ2-1; D is perhaps TRBD2 (6 bases). The DNA of the CDR3 is TGTGCTAGTGGTCCGCCGGGACTCCCCCATGAGCAGTTCTTC. Its translation is CASGPPGLPHEQFF.